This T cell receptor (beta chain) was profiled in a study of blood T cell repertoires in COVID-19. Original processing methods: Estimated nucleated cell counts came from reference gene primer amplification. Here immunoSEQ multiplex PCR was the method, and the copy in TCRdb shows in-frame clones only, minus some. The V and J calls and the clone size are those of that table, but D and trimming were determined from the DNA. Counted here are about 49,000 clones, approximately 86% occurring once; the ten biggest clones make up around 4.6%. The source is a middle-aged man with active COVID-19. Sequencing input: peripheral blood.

The CDR3 reads CASSFRTGGIYGYTF. CDR3 sequence (DNA): TGTGCCAGCAGTTTTAGGACAGGAGGTATCTATGGCTACACCTTC. The genes are TRBV6-4 and TRBJ1-2; TRBD1 matches 7 bases. This CDR3 is built from 15 residues. Trimming took 5 bases from V and 4 from J; bases not matched to a gene: 10. CDR1 is MRHNA, CDR2 SNTAGT, per germline.